A single sample gave rise to the 10 T cell receptor beta chains below, sequenced in a study of T cells in Graves' hyperthyroidism and ophthalmopathy. RNA transcripts provided the source from which TCR beta CDR3 regions were amplified. During a first-round RT-PCR of the TCR CDR3, the HTBI primer set was used. TCRdb itself ran the multiplex PCR reads through MiXCR, one entry per CDR3 protein. Of 200,000 to 300,000 distinct CDR3 sequences in the sample, around 25% are singletons; the top ten hold 35% to 40%. Sequencing used blood. All receptors come from a woman in her thirties or forties with Graves' ophthalmopathy.

The rearrangement uses TRBV12-5 and TRBJ1-1; possibly TRBD1 for D (5 bases). V was cut by 7 bases and J by 8 bases, with 8 bases left in between. The germline V gene encodes CDR1 LGHNT and CDR2 FRNRAP. The CDR3 covers 10 residues. The CDR3 DNA follows: TGTGCTAGTGAAGAGGGGGAAGCTTTCTTT. Amino acid sequence: CASEEGEAFF.

Comment on this clonotype: Its ends do not fully match the called genes, so a read error is possible. The chain employs TRBV6-1 and TRBJ1-5; D perhaps matches TRBD1 (5 bases). CDR1 MNHNS and CDR2 SASEGT come from the germline V gene. The CDR3 contains 16 residues. CDR3 in DNA: TGTGCCAGCAGTGAAGCGTCGGTAGGGGTCGGGCAGCCCCAGCTTTTT. It encodes CASSEASVGVGQPQLF.

The rearrangement uses TRBV7-3 and TRBJ2-5, with a possible D match to TRBD2 (5 bases). The CDR3 spans 15 residues. Trimming cost V 6 bases and J 0 bases, with 14 bases left between them. Germline lookup yields CDR1 SGHTA and CDR2 FQGTGA. CDR3 in DNA: TGTGCCAGCAGTCCCAATGGACTCTACCAAGAGACCCAGTACTTC. Protein sequence: CASSPNGLYQETQYF.

This clonotype was counted many times. This chain joins TRBV6-5 and TRBJ2-7; 11 positions agree with TRBD2. V lost 6 bases to trimming and J lost 1 base; unmatched junction nucleotides: 8. The CDR3 covers 16 residues. CDR1 is MNHEY, CDR2 SVGAGI, per germline. The CDR3 nucleotides read TGTGCCAGCAGATCGGGACTAGCGGCCAGTTCCTACGAGCAGTACTTC. Protein sequence: CASRSGLAASSYEQYF.

This clonotype was seen at least ten times. This chain links TRBV6-1 with TRBJ2-7; 8 nucleotides match TRBD2. CDR3 length equals 15 residues. The V gene end was trimmed by 8 bases and the J gene end by 1 base; junction bases not matched to a gene: 10. Germline values: CDR1 MNHNS, CDR2 SASEGT. CDR3 region: CASRMEREPSYEQYF. The CDR3 DNA reads TGTGCCAGCCGAATGGAGCGGGAGCCTTCCTACGAGCAGTACTTC.

This clonotype showed up many times. The chain links TRBV9 to TRBJ1-1; TRBD1 is a possible D gene (6 bases). V was trimmed by 4 bases and J by 4 bases, leaving 17 bases between them. The CDR3 length is 15 residues. Germline V gives CDR1 SGDLS, CDR2 YYNGEE. For the CDR3, the DNA is TGTGCCAGCAGCCCGACACAGGGTGTTAGCACTGAAGCTTTCTTT. Translating gives CASSPTQGVSTEAFF. The full variable domain, in which reference TRBV9 and TRBJ1-1 provide the parts outside the CDR3, is DSGVTQTPKHLITATGQRVTLRCSPRSGDLSVYWYQQSLDQGLQFLIQYYNGEERAKGNILERFSAQQFPDLHSELNLSSLELGDSALYFCASSPTQGVSTEAFFGQGTRLTVV.

This clonotype was recorded many times. The chain combines TRBV6-5 with TRBJ2-7, with D uncertain. Germline V gives CDR1 MNHEY, CDR2 SVGAGI. The CDR3 has 12 amino acids. V was trimmed by 7 bases and J by 3 bases, leaving 10 bases between them. The CDR3: CASTVENYEQYF. In DNA, the CDR3 is TGTGCCAGCACAGTGGAAAACTACGAGCAGTACTTC.

In its sample, this clonotype was seen many times. The gene calls are TRBV30 and TRBJ1-1; TRBD1 is a possible D gene (6 bases). The CDR3 length is 12 residues. Germline CDR1 and CDR2: GTSNPN and SVGIG (reference sequence). V lost 5 bases and J 12 bases, leaving 19 bases between the germline ends. The CDR3 DNA sequence: TGTGCCTGGGGGATTACAGGGTTCCTCTCTTTCTTT. It translates to CAWGITGFLSFF.

V usage is TRBV12-3 or TRBV12-4 and J usage is TRBJ2-7; 8 bases are shared with TRBD1. Trimming cost V 8 bases and J 5 bases; bases outside gene matches: 8. This CDR3 has 13 residues. The CDR3 region is CASGRQGIDEQYF. The CDR3 DNA reads TGTGCCAGCGGTCGACAGGGGATCGACGAGCAGTACTTC.

This clonotype was seen at least ten times. V gene TRBV28 combines with J gene TRBJ2-5; D perhaps matches TRBD1 (5 bases). Germline-derived CDR1 and CDR2 are MDHEN and SYDVKM. This CDR3 contains 15 residues. V lost 6 bases, J lost 1 base, and 15 bases lay in between. CDR3 nucleotides: TGTGCCAGCAGGCCGGACACAGCGTCCCAAGAGACCCAGTACTTC. Protein: CASRPDTASQETQYF.